Sequencing of this T cell receptor (beta chain) was carried out in a study of T cells in localized non-small cell lung cancer. This CDR3 has 15 residues. Trimming shortened V by 5 bases and J by 7 bases, and 16 bases separated the two germline ends. Germline CDR1 SGHRS, CDR2 YFSETQ. Worth noting for this clone: Its cognate antigen is unknown.

Overall study results and limits: Clonality of T cells reached its maximum in uninvolved adjacent lung, surpassing tumor. Since sequencing was restricted to only one region of the tumor, intratumor heterogeneity remains a possibility. A higher density of T cells in blood coincided with extended overall survival.

TCRdb's table, derived via immunoSEQ multiplex PCR, lists solely in-frame clones and lacks some. The sample contains about 9,200 clones, roughly 90% of which appear only once. Sequences were derived from peripheral blood, sampled before any cancer treatment. The chain has TRBV5-1 and TRBJ1-6; no clear D gene. This TCR was recovered from a female donor at least 60 years old with stage II squamous cell lung carcinoma. The CDR3 loop reads CASRDRGLKNSPLHF. CDR3 nucleotides: TGCGCCAGCAGGGATAGAGGACTGAAGAATTCACCCCTCCACTTT.